Shown below are 30 T cell receptor beta chains from a single sample sequenced in a study of blood T cell repertoires in COVID-19 (TCRdb year 2020). The library was obtained by the immunoSEQ multiplex PCR assay. TCRdb took this table from immuneACCESS and kept in-frame rearrangements with V and J called. Such tables lack part of the clones; where checked against another copy, unresolved V genes explain under half of the gap, and the rest is unexplained. In this sample the table shows roughly 100,000 clones, 75% to 90% of which occur a single time. The ten largest clones add up to 3.5% to 5.5% of the sample. Source material: peripheral blood. The receptor source for this set is a human donor in a cohort sampled during active COVID-19.

The rearrangement links TRBV2 to TRBJ2-5; 12 bases align to TRBD1. The CDR3 is 14 residues long. V dropped 7 bases and J dropped 5; count of bases not matched to a gene: 5. Germline CDR1 reads SNHLY; CDR2 reads FYNNEI. The CDR3 protein is CASNRDRGPETQYF. CDR3 DNA: TGTGCCAGCAACCGGGACAGGGGGCCGGAGACCCAGTACTTC.

The chain is built from TRBV7-9 and TRBJ1-2, with a tentative D call TRBD1 (5 bases). This CDR3 is built from 11 residues. CDR1 is SEHNR, CDR2 FQNEAQ, per germline (reference sequence). Trimming took 5 bases from V and 7 from J, leaving 8 bases between them. The CDR3 spells CASSSRVGYTF. The CDR3 DNA reads TGTGCCAGCAGCAGCAGGGTTGGCTACACCTTC.

CDR3 bases: TGTGCCAGCAGCCCCTACGGACAGAAAAACATTCAGTACTTC. Its translation is CASSPYGQKNIQYF. The rearrangement links TRBV5-6 to TRBJ2-4; maybe TRBD1 (6 bases). Germline V gene data show CDR1 as SGHDT and CDR2 as YYEEEE. The CDR3 contains 14 residues. The V end was cut by 4 bases, the J end by 4 bases, with 12 bases between.

The chain joins TRBV4-1 to TRBJ1-5; TRBD1 is a possible D gene (5 bases). The length of the CDR3 is 13 residues. Germline V lookup: CDR1 MGHRA, CDR2 YSYEKL. V lost 4 bases to trimming and J lost 6 bases, with 10 bases between them. The CDR3 here is CASSRRGGQPQHF. In DNA, the CDR3 is TGCGCCAGCAGCCGAAGGGGAGGTCAGCCCCAGCATTTT.

The chain joins TRBV18 to TRBJ1-2; possible D gene TRBD1, 6 bases. Per the germline V gene, CDR1 is KGHSH and CDR2 is LQKENI. The CDR3 runs to 15 residues. Trimming removed 1 base at V and 7 bases at J, with 16 bases between. CDR3 nucleotide sequence: TGTGCCAGCTCACCACAGGAGAACAGGGCGAGTGGCTACACCTTC. Protein sequence: CASSPQENRASGYTF.

The chain carries TRBV7-2 and TRBJ2-2; 7 bases map to TRBD2. The CDR3 covers 16 residues. With 1 base clipped from V and 3 bases from J, the junction kept 5 bases outside the gene matches. Germline CDR1 reads SGHTA; CDR2 reads FQGNSA. The CDR3 is CASSLVPSGYTGELFF. DNA for the CDR3: TGTGCCAGCAGCTTAGTCCCTAGCGGATACACCGGGGAGCTGTTTTTT.

In this sample, this clone turned up once. The chain joins TRBV4-3 to TRBJ1-2, with D unresolved. The CDR3 contains 12 residues. Trimming left V 0 bases short and J 8 bases short, with 7 bases between. Germline CDR1 is LGHNA and CDR2 is YSLEER. The CDR3 DNA reads TGCGCCAGCAGCCAAGATGGAGGGGGCTACACCTTC. Translating it yields CASSQDGGGYTF.

The rearrangement joins TRBV4-1 to TRBJ1-3, with TRBD1 matching 7 bases. The CDR3 extends over 15 amino acids. V shed 4 bases and J 3 bases; nucleotides not matched to a gene: 6. Germline lookup yields CDR1 MGHRA and CDR2 YSYEKL. As DNA, the CDR3 is TGCGCCAGCAGCCGAGACAGGGCTAGTGGAAACACCATATATTTT. This encodes CASSRDRASGNTIYF.

The chain carries TRBV2 and TRBJ1-1; D might be TRBD1 (5 bases). Deletions cut 5 bases from V and 1 base from J, with 20 bases between. Germline CDR1 is SNHLY and CDR2 is FYNNEI. CDR3 length: 17 amino acids. The CDR3 coding sequence is TGTGCCAGCAGTCGGATGGGGGGTTGGATAGCGAACACTGAAGCTTTCTTT. Protein product: CASSRMGGWIANTEAFF.

The CDR3 reads CASSLGSGWNLGTEAFF. CDR3 DNA sequence: TGTGCCAGCAGTTTAGGGTCAGGGTGGAATCTGGGGACTGAAGCTTTCTTT. The chain is built from TRBV28 and TRBJ1-1; TRBD1 is a possible D gene (5 bases). The CDR3 totals 17 residues. Germline CDR1 MDHEN, CDR2 SYDVKM. Trimming shortened V by 2 bases and J by 5 bases, and 21 bases separated the two germline ends.

The rearrangement uses TRBV11-2 and TRBJ1-1; unclear D gene. Germline V CDR1 and CDR2: SGHAT, FQNNGV. CDR3 length equals 15 residues. Trimming stripped 5 bases from V and 2 bases from J, with 15 bases between. DNA for the CDR3: TGTGCCAGCAGCCCCCCCCGGTCAGGAAACACTGAAGCTTTCTTT. This codes for CASSPPRSGNTEAFF.

This chain links TRBV3-1 (or the pseudogene TRBV3-2) with TRBJ2-7, with TRBD2 identical over 14 bases. Germline loops: CDR1 LGHDT, CDR2 YNNKEL (reference sequence). The CDR3 has 18 residues. J lost 9 bases, V lost 1 base, and 14 bases had no gene match. The CDR3 nucleotides are TGTGCCAGCAGCCAAGCCGGGACTAGCGGGGGAATTTCCCGGGGGCAGTACTTC. It yields the protein CASSQAGTSGGISRGQYF.

The gene calls are TRBV23-1 and TRBJ1-5; D possibly corresponds to TRBD1 (6 bases). TRBV23-1 falls under the ORF class, with uncertain function. The CDR3 runs to 15 residues. Trimming removed 0 bases at V and 8 bases at J, with 14 bases between. In DNA form, the CDR3 reads TGCGCCAGCAGTCAATCGAGGGGGGGCTTCAAGCCCCAGCATTTT. Its translation: CASSQSRGGFKPQHF.

The chain employs TRBV19 and TRBJ2-2, with 7 positions matching TRBD1. Looked up from germline, CDR1 is LNHDA and CDR2 is SQIVND (reference sequence). This CDR3 contains 15 residues. The ends lost 6 bases at V and 3 bases at J; junction bases unmatched: 7. The CDR3, as DNA: TGTGCCAGTAGACATGAGGACAGGTACACCGGGGAGCTGTTTTTT. The encoded protein is CASRHEDRYTGELFF.

The V gene is TRBV7-2, the J gene TRBJ2-1; TRBD2 aligns across 8 bases. This CDR3 region has 14 residues. V shed 6 bases, J shed 5 bases, and the junction held 6 bases outside the gene matches. Germline loops: CDR1 SGHTA, CDR2 FQGNSA. CDR3 loop: CASSKAGAHNEQFF. The CDR3 DNA sequence: TGTGCCAGCAGTAAAGCGGGGGCTCACAATGAGCAGTTCTTC.

This sequence joins TRBV5-1 and TRBJ1-4; 8 bases match TRBD1. V dropped 2 bases and J dropped 14; count of bases not matched to a gene: 11. Looked up from germline, CDR1 is SGHRS and CDR2 is YFSETQ. This CDR3 is built from 14 residues. CDR3 sequence (DNA): TGCGCCAGCAGCTTTCTTCAGGGGGCCCAAGGGCTGTTTTTT. Amino acids: CASSFLQGAQGLFF.

The rearrangement joins TRBV6-2 or TRBV6-3 to TRBJ1-5; no clear D. Deletions cut 0 bases from V and 2 bases from J, with 11 bases between. The CDR3 sequence is 16 residues long. Germline V gene lookup returns CDR1 MNHEY and CDR2 SVGEGT. The CDR3 spells CASSYSHAPGNQPQHF. The CDR3 DNA reads as TGTGCCAGCAGTTACTCACATGCTCCTGGCAATCAGCCCCAGCATTTT.

V usage is TRBV4-3 and J usage is TRBJ1-5; D possibly corresponds to TRBD1 (6 bases). With 4 bases removed from V and 2 bases from J, the gap between germline ends came to 9 bases. Germline CDR1 reads LGHNA; CDR2 reads YSLEER. This CDR3 is 14 amino acids long. The DNA of the CDR3 is TGCGCCAGCAGCCCCAGGGGTGGCAATCAGCCCCAGCATTTT. Amino acids: CASSPRGGNQPQHF.

This clone was recorded at least ten times. The rearrangement uses TRBV4-3 and TRBJ2-7; TRBD2 matches at 9 bases. The CDR3 loop spans 17 amino acids. V lost 0 bases, J lost 4 bases, and 10 bases stayed unmatched. The V gene's germline CDR1 is LGHNA and CDR2 YSLEER. The CDR3 is CASSQDLAGARFYEQYF. CDR3 nucleotide sequence: TGCGCCAGCAGCCAAGATTTAGCGGGGGCCCGATTTTACGAGCAGTACTTC.

The J gene is TRBJ2-3, the V gene TRBV4-1; the D is unclear. The CDR3 runs to 15 residues. The V gene's germline CDR1 is MGHRA and CDR2 YSYEKL. With 1 base removed from V and 2 bases from J, the gap between germline ends came to 10 bases. Written as DNA, the CDR3 is TGCGCCAGCAGCCAAGTAGGAGCTTTCACAGATACGCAGTATTTT. Protein product: CASSQVGAFTDTQYF.

The chain couples TRBV7-3 to TRBJ2-7, with 10 bases that match TRBD2. J gave up 3 bases and V 1 base, and 9 bases lay outside the gene matches. This CDR3 is 17 amino acids long. CDR1 is SGHTA, CDR2 FQGTGA, per germline. CDR3 residues: CASSLSSIAGGIYEQYF. DNA of the CDR3: TGTGCCAGCAGCTTAAGCTCCATAGCGGGGGGTATCTACGAGCAGTACTTC.

This clone was counted a single time. The chain uses TRBV7-2 and TRBJ1-2; D is uncertain. Per germline, CDR1 SGHTA and CDR2 FQGNSA. V lost 4 bases and J 1 base, leaving 10 bases between the germline ends. This CDR3 comprises 14 residues. The CDR3 spells CASSSREGNYGYTF. The CDR3 DNA sequence: TGTGCCAGCAGCTCCCGGGAGGGTAACTATGGCTACACCTTC.

The rearrangement joins TRBV30 to TRBJ2-3; the D gene is possibly TRBD2 (5 bases). The CDR3 consists of 14 residues. In germline, CDR1 is GTSNPN, CDR2 SVGIG (reference sequence). V shed 3 bases and J shed 8 bases, with 18 bases lying between them. The CDR3 here is CAWSPKLESGTQYF. The CDR3 DNA is TGTGCCTGGAGCCCAAAGCTCGAGAGCGGTACGCAGTATTTT.

This clone occurred a few times. This chain joins TRBV4-1 and TRBJ1-3, with D uncertain. This CDR3 comprises 16 residues. From germline, CDR1 is MGHRA and CDR2 YSYEKL. Deletions cut 2 bases from V and 3 bases from J, with 14 bases between. CDR3: CASSQLRGLGGNTIYF. In nucleotides, the CDR3 is TGCGCCAGCAGCCAATTGAGAGGGCTAGGTGGAAACACCATATATTTT.

This chain joins TRBV19 and TRBJ1-2, with 7 bases identical to TRBD1. The CDR3 runs to 15 residues. J was trimmed by 4 bases and V by 7 bases; bases with no gene match: 12. Germline values: CDR1 LNHDA, CDR2 SQIVND (reference sequence). CDR3 nucleotides: TGTGCCAGTACGGACGGGAGGGGGCTCGTCTATGGCTACACCTTC. Protein: CASTDGRGLVYGYTF.

This clone was observed a single time. J is TRBJ2-7 and V is TRBV3-1 (or the pseudogene TRBV3-2); no reliable D call. The CDR3 is 16 amino acids. Per germline, CDR1 LGHDT and CDR2 YNNKEL (reference sequence). V lost 1 base and J lost 2, with 15 bases in between. CDR3 bases: TGTGCCAGCAGCCAAGGGAGAGGTTCCCGGGCCTACGAGCAGTACTTC. It specifies CASSQGRGSRAYEQYF.

This clone was counted many times. V usage is TRBV2 and J usage is TRBJ2-2; TRBD1 matches at 11 bases. The CDR3 loop spans 15 amino acids. The V and J ends lost 5 bases and 6 bases, in that order; junction bases with no gene match: 5. Germline V gives CDR1 SNHLY, CDR2 FYNNEI. The CDR3 DNA is TGTGCCAGCAGTTACCGGGACAGGGGGGCCGGGGAGCTGTTTTTT. Translating it yields CASSYRDRGAGELFF.

The rearrangement joins TRBV25-1 to TRBJ2-7; D gene uncertain. V lost 9 bases and J 7 bases, leaving 16 bases between the germline ends. Looked up from germline, CDR1 is MGHDK and CDR2 is SYGVNS. The CDR3 is 12 amino acids. CDR3 nucleotide sequence: TGTGCCAGTGGGTACACGGGTCGAGAGCAGTACTTC. Protein product: CASGYTGREQYF.

V and J are TRBV19 and TRBJ1-5; 10 bases fit TRBD1. V gave up 5 bases and J gave up 4 bases; unmatched junction bases: 2. CDR1 is LNHDA, CDR2 SQIVND, per germline (reference sequence). This CDR3 has 14 residues. DNA of the CDR3: TGTGCCAGTAGTGGGACAGGGGTGAATCAGCCCCAGCATTTT. The encoded protein is CASSGTGVNQPQHF.

This clone appeared once. The chain uses TRBV12-3 or TRBV12-4 and TRBJ1-4; D gene unclear. The CDR3 consists of 13 residues. The ends were cut back, 2 bases at V and 7 bases at J, with 8 bases in the middle. CDR3 residues: CASSLYGIEKLFF. CDR3 DNA: TGTGCCAGCAGTTTATACGGGATTGAAAAACTGTTTTTT.